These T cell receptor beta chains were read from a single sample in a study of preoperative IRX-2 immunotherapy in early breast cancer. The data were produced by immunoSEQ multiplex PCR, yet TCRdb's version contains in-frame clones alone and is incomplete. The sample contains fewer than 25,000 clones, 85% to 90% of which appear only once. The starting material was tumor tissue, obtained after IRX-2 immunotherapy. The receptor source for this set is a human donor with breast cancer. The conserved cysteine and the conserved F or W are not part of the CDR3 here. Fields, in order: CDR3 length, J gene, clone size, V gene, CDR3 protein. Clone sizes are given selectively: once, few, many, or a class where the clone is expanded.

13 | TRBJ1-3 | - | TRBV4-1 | ASSQIQISGNTIY
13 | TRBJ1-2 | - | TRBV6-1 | ASSEEQGDWYGYT
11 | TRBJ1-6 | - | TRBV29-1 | SVGPDRRSPLH
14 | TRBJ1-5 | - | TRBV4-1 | ASSRGFRVSNQPQH
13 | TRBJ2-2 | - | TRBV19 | ASSIGAGGTGELF
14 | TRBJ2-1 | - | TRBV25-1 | ASSARTGLSYNEQF
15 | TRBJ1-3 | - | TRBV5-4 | ASSKTRQGRAGNTIY
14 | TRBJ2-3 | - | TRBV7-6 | ASSLYGRGGTDTQY
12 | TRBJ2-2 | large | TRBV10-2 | ASTMTGYTGELF
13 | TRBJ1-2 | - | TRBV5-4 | ASSLSGGPLSGYT
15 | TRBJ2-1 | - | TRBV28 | ASSLLPIAGGDNEQF
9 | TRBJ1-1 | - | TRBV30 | AWADDSQAF
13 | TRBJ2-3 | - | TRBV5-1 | ASSPGQGSTDTQY
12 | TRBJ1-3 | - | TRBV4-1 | ASSQRENGNTIY
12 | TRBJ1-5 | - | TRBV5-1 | ASSLEGNNQPQH
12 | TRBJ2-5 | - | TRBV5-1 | ASSPQGAGETQY
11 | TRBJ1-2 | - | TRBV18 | ASSSWTGLGYT
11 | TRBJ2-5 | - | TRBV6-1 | ASSSDRIETQY
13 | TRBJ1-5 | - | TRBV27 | ASSPSQSGNQPQH
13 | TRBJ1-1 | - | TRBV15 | ATSPKWMQGIEAF
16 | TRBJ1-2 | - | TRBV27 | ASSLLRDSTAPTYGYT
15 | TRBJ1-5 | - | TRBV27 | ASSTLGQGAVNQPQH
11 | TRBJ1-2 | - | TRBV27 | ASRREQGPGYT
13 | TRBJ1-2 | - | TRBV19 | ASTPQAADSYGYT
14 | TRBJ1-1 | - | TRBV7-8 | ASSLVQGRINTEAF
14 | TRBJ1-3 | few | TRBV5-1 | ASSLGQPGGGNTIY
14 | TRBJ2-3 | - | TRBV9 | ASSPGTSGGTDTQY
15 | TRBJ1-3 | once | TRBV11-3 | ASRTKADRGPGNTIY
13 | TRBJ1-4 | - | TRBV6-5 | ASSRAGRVEEKLF
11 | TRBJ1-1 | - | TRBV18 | ASSLAGRTEAF